Listed below are T cell receptor beta chains from one sample, sequenced in a study of blood T cell repertoires in COVID-19. Clones were sequenced by immunoSEQ multiplex PCR, and TCRdb holds only the in-frame ones, with some missing. The table has roughly 66,000 clones, approximately 80% seen once. The source material was peripheral blood. The receptor source for this set is a man aged 55-75 years with acute or convalescent COVID-19. The CDR3 runs from the conserved cysteine through the conserved F or W. Each record gives: D gene, clone size, V gene, J gene, CDR3 DNA, CDR3 protein. A D gene is named only where the DNA matches it firmly. Only some rows state a clone size, as once, few, many or a class for expanded clones.

d_call: .; clone_size: .; v_call: TRBV2; j_call: TRBJ1-2; cdr3_nt: TGTGCCAGCAGTGCGGAGGGCTTCTATGGCTACACCTTC; cdr3_aa: CASSAEGFYGYTF
d_call: .; clone_size: .; v_call: TRBV19; j_call: TRBJ2-1; cdr3_nt: TGTGCCAGTAGTATAGGGACAGACAATGAGCAGTTCTTC; cdr3_aa: CASSIGTDNEQFF
d_call: .; clone_size: .; v_call: TRBV7-9; j_call: TRBJ2-5; cdr3_nt: TGTGCCAGCAGCAACCGGGGGACCCAAGAGACCCAGTACTTC; cdr3_aa: CASSNRGTQETQYF
d_call: TRBD2; clone_size: .; v_call: TRBV28; j_call: TRBJ2-7; cdr3_nt: TGTGCCAGCAGGCCTTATGGGGCGGGGGGGCCCTACGAGCAGTACTTC; cdr3_aa: CASRPYGAGGPYEQYF
d_call: TRBD1; clone_size: .; v_call: TRBV7-9; j_call: TRBJ1-1; cdr3_nt: TGTGCCAGCGACAGGGGGAGATTTAACACTGAAGCTTTCTTT; cdr3_aa: CASDRGRFNTEAFF
d_call: TRBD1; clone_size: .; v_call: TRBV5-8; j_call: TRBJ2-2; cdr3_nt: TGTGCCAGCAGCCATTGGGACAGTAACACCGGGGAGCTGTTTTTT; cdr3_aa: CASSHWDSNTGELFF
d_call: .; clone_size: .; v_call: TRBV7-9; j_call: TRBJ1-1; cdr3_nt: TGTGCCAGCAGCTCAAAGTCAGCCGGGACATTGAACACTGAAGCTTTCTTT; cdr3_aa: CASSSKSAGTLNTEAFF
d_call: TRBD1; clone_size: .; v_call: TRBV11-3; j_call: TRBJ2-5; cdr3_nt: TGTGCCAGCAGCTTAGCCTGGACAGGTCGTACCCAGTACTTC; cdr3_aa: CASSLAWTGRTQYF
d_call: TRBD1; clone_size: .; v_call: TRBV18; j_call: TRBJ2-3; cdr3_nt: TGTGCCAGCTCAACTCGGACAGGGAGCGGCACAGATACGCAGTATTTT; cdr3_aa: CASSTRTGSGTDTQYF
d_call: .; clone_size: .; v_call: TRBV27; j_call: TRBJ1-2; cdr3_nt: TGTGCCAGCAGTCTCTCGATCGGGAAGGAAAACTATGGCTACACCTTC; cdr3_aa: CASSLSIGKENYGYTF
d_call: .; clone_size: .; v_call: TRBV2; j_call: TRBJ1-6; cdr3_nt: TGTGCCAGCACCCCGCGTTTGGATTCACCCCTCCACTTT; cdr3_aa: CASTPRLDSPLHF
d_call: .; clone_size: .; v_call: TRBV4-3; j_call: TRBJ2-3; cdr3_nt: TGCGCCAGCAGCCAAGATTTTAGAGCTCCCACAGATACGCAGTATTTT; cdr3_aa: CASSQDFRAPTDTQYF
d_call: .; clone_size: .; v_call: TRBV5-4; j_call: TRBJ2-6; cdr3_nt: TGTGCCAGCAGCTCCGGGGGCTCTGGGGCCAACGTCCTGACTTTC; cdr3_aa: CASSSGGSGANVLTF
d_call: TRBD1; clone_size: few; v_call: TRBV11-2; j_call: TRBJ2-1; cdr3_nt: TGTGCCAGCAGCTTAAGGGGGGACAGGTCCTACAATGAGCAGTTCTTC; cdr3_aa: CASSLRGDRSYNEQFF
d_call: TRBD1; clone_size: .; v_call: TRBV5-4; j_call: TRBJ1-6; cdr3_nt: TGTGCCAGCAGCTGGGGACAGGGGAATTCACCCCTCCACTTT; cdr3_aa: CASSWGQGNSPLHF
d_call: .; clone_size: .; v_call: TRBV29-1; j_call: TRBJ1-6; cdr3_nt: TGCAGCGTTGCTAACAGCCCTGGGTCAGGAAACTATAATTCACCCCTCCACTTT; cdr3_aa: CSVANSPGSGNYNSPLHF
d_call: TRBD1; clone_size: .; v_call: TRBV19; j_call: TRBJ2-1; cdr3_nt: TGTGCCACCTGGACAGGATCCTACAATGAGCAGTTCTTC; cdr3_aa: CATWTGSYNEQFF
d_call: TRBD1; clone_size: .; v_call: TRBV27; j_call: TRBJ1-1; cdr3_nt: TGTGCCAGCAGTTTAGACGGGGACAGGGGGCGGGGGAACACTGAAGCTTTCTTT; cdr3_aa: CASSLDGDRGRGNTEAFF
d_call: .; clone_size: .; v_call: TRBV27; j_call: TRBJ2-5; cdr3_nt: TGTGCCAGCAGTACCGGAGGGACCCAGTACTTC; cdr3_aa: CASSTGGTQYF
d_call: TRBD2; clone_size: .; v_call: TRBV4-1; j_call: TRBJ2-1; cdr3_nt: TGCGCCAGCAGCCACTTAGGACTAGTCTTGGGCAATGAGCAGTTCTTC; cdr3_aa: CASSHLGLVLGNEQFF
d_call: TRBD1; clone_size: .; v_call: TRBV4-3; j_call: TRBJ2-5; cdr3_nt: TGCGCCAGCAGCCAAGAAGGGACAGGGCCCCGCGAGACCCAGTACTTC; cdr3_aa: CASSQEGTGPRETQYF
d_call: TRBD2; clone_size: .; v_call: TRBV5-1; j_call: TRBJ2-3; cdr3_nt: TGCGCCAGCAGCGGAGTCACTAGCGGGGCGGATAGCATTTTAGATACGCAGTATTTT; cdr3_aa: CASSGVTSGADSILDTQYF
d_call: .; clone_size: .; v_call: TRBV11-2; j_call: TRBJ1-3; cdr3_nt: TGTGCCAGCAGCTTAGCCCCTGCGAGTAGCTCTGGAAACACCATATATTTT; cdr3_aa: CASSLAPASSSGNTIYF